A selection of T cell receptor beta chains follows, all from one sample in a study of T cell repertoires in cytomegalovirus infection. TCRdb called the reads again in MiXCR, with one record for every CDR3 protein. The data contain 270,000 or so distinct CDR3 sequences, over 15% of them singletons. Sequencing was carried out using CD8+ T cells from PBMCs. These receptors originate from a human donor in good health (CMV status not recorded). Some clones in this sample may be carry-over from other donors' samples. The conserved cysteine and the conserved F or W are not part of the CDR3 here.

CDR3 protein	V gene	J gene
ASSLDQGKNTEAF	TRBV5-1	TRBJ1-1
ASSTIPGPNTEAF	TRBV5-5	TRBJ1-1
SVGAGSDTEAF	TRBV29-1	TRBJ1-1
SVEAAGSSYEQY	TRBV29-1	TRBJ2-7
ASSPRALYEQY	TRBV28	TRBJ2-7
ASSSTPGNNEKLF	TRBV6-5	TRBJ1-4
ARFWGDRGQGSTDTQY	TRBV19	TRBJ2-3
ASSSQDRLNTGELF	TRBV7-9	TRBJ2-2
ASSLAGGGEKLF	TRBV7-6	TRBJ1-4
ASSPDRVAYEQY	TRBV5-6	TRBJ2-7
ASSYGFNEQY	TRBV6-2/TRBV6-3	TRBJ2-7
ASSPRDSSYEQY	TRBV6-1	TRBJ2-7
ASSWNTGKNSYEQY	TRBV7-6	TRBJ2-7
ASSWEGPANNEQF	TRBV7-2	TRBJ2-1
ASSEGDRGNTEAF	TRBV25-1	TRBJ1-1
ASSLEDGEAF	TRBV5-6	TRBJ1-1
ASSLFRDSEAF	TRBV7-9	TRBJ1-1
ASSALGGLDTGELF	TRBV7-6	TRBJ2-2
ASSFRRTDTDTQY	TRBV7-9	TRBJ2-3
ASSRQADPRYNEQF	TRBV11-2	TRBJ2-1
ASSVGTGRETQY	TRBV13	TRBJ2-5
ASSLLIEQWDRENGEQY	TRBV7-6	TRBJ2-7
ASSPRDRVDNEQF	TRBV7-2	TRBJ2-1
ASSKRRISYEQY	TRBV6-5	TRBJ2-7
ASSSTPTGSEQY	TRBV11-2	TRBJ2-7
ASSRGEWDSNQPQH	TRBV12-3/TRBV12-4	TRBJ1-5
ASSDGPGYGTGELF	TRBV6-4	TRBJ2-2
SAVDREAYEQY	TRBV20-1	TRBJ2-7
ASSMYSTTNEKLF	TRBV19	TRBJ1-4
SARGTTHYGYT	TRBV20-1	TRBJ1-2